This T cell receptor beta chain was recovered during a study of beta chain features in type 1 diabetes. This clone was seen only a few times. This CDR3 has 15 amino acids. Germline V CDR1 and CDR2: SGHNT, YYREEE (reference sequence). V was pared by 4 bases and J by 5 bases, with 18 bases between. All of the isolated RNA was reverse transcribed, so expressed TCRB transcripts were sequenced. Generated by immunoSEQ multiplex PCR, the TCRdb table keeps only in-frame clones and is missing some. Seen here are roughly 400,000 clones, roughly 15% observed once, and the top ten hold 0.019%. Sequencing was carried out using naive CD4+ T cells from blood. The source of this sequence is a woman between 18 and 29 years old in good health. V and J are TRBV5-4 and TRBJ1-1, with TRBD1 as a possible D gene (5 bases). CDR3 nucleotides: TGTGCCAGCAGCCAGCTACTTCAGGGTAAGACTGAAGCTTTCTTT. Translating gives CASSQLLQGKTEAFF.